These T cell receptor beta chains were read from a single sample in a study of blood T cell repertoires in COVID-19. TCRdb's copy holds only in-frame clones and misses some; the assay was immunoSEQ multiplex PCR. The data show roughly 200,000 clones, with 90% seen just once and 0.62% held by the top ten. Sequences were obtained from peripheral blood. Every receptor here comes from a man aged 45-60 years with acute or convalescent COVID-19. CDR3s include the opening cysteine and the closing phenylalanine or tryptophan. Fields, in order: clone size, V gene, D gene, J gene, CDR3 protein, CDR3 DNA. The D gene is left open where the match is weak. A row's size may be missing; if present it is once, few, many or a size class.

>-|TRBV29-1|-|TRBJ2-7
CSVEVGSYEQYF
TGCAGCGTTGAAGTCGGCTCCTACGAGCAGTACTTC
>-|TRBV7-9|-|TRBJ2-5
CASSPTPRWVRYQETQYF
TGTGCCAGCAGCCCAACCCCGAGGTGGGTCCGGTACCAAGAGACCCAGTACTTC
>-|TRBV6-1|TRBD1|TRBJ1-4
CASSEGGADEKLFF
TGTGCCAGCAGCGAAGGGGGCGCGGATGAAAAACTGTTTTTT
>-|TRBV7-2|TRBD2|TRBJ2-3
CASSLGAGGDTDTQYF
TGTGCCAGCAGCTTAGGAGCGGGGGGTGACACAGATACGCAGTATTTT
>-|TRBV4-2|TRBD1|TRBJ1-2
CASSQEGGSGARGYTF
TGTGCCAGCAGCCAAGAAGGGGGCTCAGGGGCGCGGGGCTACACCTTC
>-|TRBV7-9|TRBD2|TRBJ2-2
CASSFSGGVGELFF
TGTGCCAGCAGCTTTAGCGGGGGTGTCGGGGAGCTGTTTTTT
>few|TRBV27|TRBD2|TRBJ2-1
CASSPGLAGRSQFF
TGTGCCAGCAGTCCAGGACTAGCGGGACGATCTCAGTTCTTC
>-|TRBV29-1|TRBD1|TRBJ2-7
CSVVKGQGYYEQYF
TGCAGCGTTGTTAAGGGACAGGGGTACTACGAGCAGTACTTC
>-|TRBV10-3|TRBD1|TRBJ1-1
CAISGAGTGGLVTEAFF
TGTGCCATCAGTGGGGCCGGGACAGGGGGATTGGTCACTGAAGCTTTCTTT
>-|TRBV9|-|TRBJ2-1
CASSVGGGAGDEQFF
TGTGCCAGCAGCGTAGGAGGGGGGGCCGGTGATGAGCAGTTCTTC
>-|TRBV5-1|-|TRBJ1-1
CASRRDTGYTEAFF
TGCGCCAGCAGAAGAGATACAGGGTACACTGAAGCTTTCTTT
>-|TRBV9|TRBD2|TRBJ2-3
CASSVGGPTSGFSTDTQYF
TGTGCCAGCAGCGTAGGGGGCCCGACTAGCGGGTTTAGCACAGATACGCAGTATTTT
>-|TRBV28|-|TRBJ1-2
CASSLTQADYGYTF
TGTGCCAGCAGTCTCACACAGGCGGACTATGGCTACACCTTC
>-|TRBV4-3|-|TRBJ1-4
CASSQDGTHYGEKLFF
TGCGCCAGCAGCCAAGACGGGACACACTACGGGGAAAAACTGTTTTTT
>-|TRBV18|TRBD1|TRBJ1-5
CASSAQGDNQPQHF
TGTGCCAGCTCAGCACAGGGGGACAATCAGCCCCAGCATTTT
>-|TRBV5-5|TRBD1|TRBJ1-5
CASSLVPGQDISPQHF
TGTGCCAGCAGCTTGGTACCGGGACAGGATATTTCACCCCAGCATTTT
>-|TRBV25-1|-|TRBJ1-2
CASSGQFYGYTF
TGTGCCAGCAGTGGGCAATTCTATGGCTACACCTTC
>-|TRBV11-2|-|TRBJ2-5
CASSFGSSREETQYF
TGTGCCAGCAGCTTCGGGTCTTCCAGGGAAGAGACCCAGTACTTC
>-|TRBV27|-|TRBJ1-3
CASSMTGLAGNTIYF
TGTGCCAGCAGTATGACAGGACTCGCTGGAAACACCATATATTTT
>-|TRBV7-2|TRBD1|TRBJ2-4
CASSLATGGRRNIQYF
TGTGCCAGCAGCTTAGCCACAGGGGGTCGGAGGAACATTCAGTACTTC
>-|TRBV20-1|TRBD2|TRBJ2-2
CSASQTGTSSGELFF
TGCAGTGCTAGTCAGACCGGGACTAGCAGCGGGGAGCTGTTTTTT
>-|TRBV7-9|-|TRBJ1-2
CASSLGSGGPGYTF
TGTGCCAGCAGCTTAGGCTCGGGGGGGCCTGGCTACACCTTC
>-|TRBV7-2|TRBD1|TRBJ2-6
CASSTRQGSSGANVLTF
TGTGCCAGCAGCACGCGACAGGGGAGCTCTGGGGCCAACGTCCTGACTTTC
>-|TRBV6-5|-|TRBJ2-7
CASSYRQSGEQYF
TGTGCCAGCAGTTACAGGCAATCGGGCGAGCAGTACTTC
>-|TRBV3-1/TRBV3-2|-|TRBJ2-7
CASSQRISGYEQYF
TGTGCCAGCAGCCAAAGGATTTCCGGGTACGAGCAGTACTTC
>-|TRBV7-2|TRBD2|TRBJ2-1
CASSLGGTSDVIYEQFF
TGTGCCAGCAGCCTGGGAGGGACTAGCGATGTCATCTATGAGCAGTTCTTC
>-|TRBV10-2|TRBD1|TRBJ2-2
CASSWGQGPGELFF
TGCGCCAGCTCTTGGGGACAGGGTCCCGGGGAGCTGTTTTTT
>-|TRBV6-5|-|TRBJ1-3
CASRQGLSGNTIYF
TGTGCCAGCAGGCAGGGCCTCTCTGGAAACACCATATATTTT
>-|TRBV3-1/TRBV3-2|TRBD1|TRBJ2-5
CASSLNPTGATQYF
TGTGCCAGCAGCCTAAACCCGACAGGGGCGACCCAGTACTTC
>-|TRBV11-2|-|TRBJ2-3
CASSQIASLYF
TGTGCCAGCAGCCAGATAGCAAGTTTGTATTTT
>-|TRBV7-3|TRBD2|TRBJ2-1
CASSDSSGSGYNEQFF
TGTGCCAGCAGCGACTCTAGCGGGAGCGGCTACAATGAGCAGTTCTTC
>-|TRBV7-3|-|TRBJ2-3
CASSSRVADTQYF
TGTGCCAGCAGCTCTCGAGTAGCAGATACGCAGTATTTT
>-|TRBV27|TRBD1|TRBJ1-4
CASALVGTEEKLFF
TGTGCCAGCGCACTCGTCGGGACAGAAGAAAAACTGTTTTTT
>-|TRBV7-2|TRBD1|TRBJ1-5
CASSRLGQDNQPQHF
TGTGCCAGCAGCCGCCTCGGACAGGACAATCAGCCCCAGCATTTT
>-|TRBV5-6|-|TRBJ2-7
CASSFLQGTYEQYF
TGTGCCAGCAGCTTTTTACAGGGCACCTACGAGCAGTACTTC
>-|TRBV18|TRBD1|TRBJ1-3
CASSGQGTSGNTIYF
TGTGCCAGCTCAGGACAGGGGACCTCTGGAAACACCATATATTTT
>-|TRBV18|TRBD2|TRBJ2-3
CASSPRTSGSTDTQYF
TGTGCCAGCTCACCTAGGACTAGCGGGAGCACAGATACGCAGTATTTT
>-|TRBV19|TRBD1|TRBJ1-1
CASDRGYTEAFF
TGTGCCAGTGACAGGGGGTACACTGAAGCTTTCTTT
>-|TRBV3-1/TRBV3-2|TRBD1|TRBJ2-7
CASSRALPSGTGVEQYF
TGTGCCAGCAGCCGCGCACTTCCATCCGGGACAGGGGTAGAGCAGTACTTC
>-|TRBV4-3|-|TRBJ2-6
CASSQDLSGANVLTF
TGCGCCAGCAGCCAAGATCTATCTGGGGCCAACGTCCTGACTTTC
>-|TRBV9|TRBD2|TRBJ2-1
CASSWTSRYNEQFF
TGTGCCAGCAGCTGGACTAGCCGATACAATGAGCAGTTCTTC
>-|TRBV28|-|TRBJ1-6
CASRSGEGSYNSPLHF
TGTGCCAGCAGATCTGGGGAGGGGTCCTATAATTCACCCCTCCACTTT
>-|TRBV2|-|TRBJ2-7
CASSNREGRASYEQYF
TGTGCCAGCAGTAACAGGGAGGGTAGAGCTTCCTACGAGCAGTACTTC
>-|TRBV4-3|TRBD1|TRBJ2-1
CASSQGQGMLVEQFF
TGCGCCAGCAGCCAGGGACAGGGTATGTTGGTTGAGCAGTTCTTC
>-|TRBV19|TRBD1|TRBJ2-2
CASSMGPGTANTGELFF
TGTGCCAGTAGTATGGGGCCCGGGACAGCGAACACCGGGGAGCTGTTTTTT
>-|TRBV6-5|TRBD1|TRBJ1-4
CASSYRGQGREKLFF
TGTGCCAGCAGTTACCGGGGACAGGGTAGAGAAAAACTGTTTTTT
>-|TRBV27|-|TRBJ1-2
CASSLIGGVNGYTF
TGTGCCAGCAGTTTAATCGGGGGAGTAAATGGCTACACCTTC
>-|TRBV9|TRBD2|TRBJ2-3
CASSAFGGAGDTQYF
TGTGCCAGCAGCGCCTTCGGGGGGGCTGGAGATACGCAGTATTTT
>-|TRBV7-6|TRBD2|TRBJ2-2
CASSLEISGGSGELFF
TGTGCCAGCAGCTTAGAGATTAGCGGGGGGTCCGGGGAGCTGTTTTTT
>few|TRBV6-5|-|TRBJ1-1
CASRKTGSNTEAFF
TGTGCCAGCAGGAAAACCGGGTCGAACACTGAAGCTTTCTTT
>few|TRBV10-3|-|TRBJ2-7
CAIRGGEQYEQYF
TGTGCCATCAGGGGGGGAGAGCAGTACGAGCAGTACTTC
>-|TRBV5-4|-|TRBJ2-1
CASSRGTDYNEQFF
TGTGCCAGCAGCCGCGGGACAGACTACAATGAGCAGTTCTTC
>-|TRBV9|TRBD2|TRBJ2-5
CASSEGLAGGQETQYF
TGTGCCAGCAGCGAAGGACTAGCGGGGGGGCAGGAGACCCAGTACTTC
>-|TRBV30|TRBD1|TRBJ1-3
CAWSGIIRDPGGSGNTIYF
TGTGCCTGGAGTGGAATAATCCGGGATCCAGGGGGAAGTGGAAACACCATATATTTT
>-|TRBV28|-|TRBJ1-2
CASGLAANYGYTF
TGTGCCAGCGGCCTAGCCGCTAACTATGGCTACACCTTC
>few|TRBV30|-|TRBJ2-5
CAWSPGFQETQYF
TGTGCCTGGAGTCCAGGGTTCCAAGAGACCCAGTACTTC
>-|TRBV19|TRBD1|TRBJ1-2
CASSRQGANYGYTF
TGTGCCAGTAGTCGACAGGGAGCTAACTATGGCTACACCTTC
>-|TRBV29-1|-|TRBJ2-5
CSVLGQETQYF
TGCAGCGTACTAGGACAAGAGACCCAGTACTTC
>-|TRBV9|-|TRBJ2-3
CASSVNGDTQYF
TGTGCCAGCAGCGTAAACGGGGATACGCAGTATTTT
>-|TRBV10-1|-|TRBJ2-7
CASSESYQGGEQYF
TGCGCCAGCAGTGAGTCTTACCAAGGCGGCGAGCAGTACTTC